This TCR beta chain was recorded in a study of T-cell reconstitution after alpha-beta-depleted transplantation in children. For TCRbeta, the library was prepared with unique molecular identifiers. TCRdb re-called the PCR reads with MiXCR, one entry per CDR3 protein. The table records 200,000 to 250,000 distinct CDR3 sequences, roughly a tenth of them present only once. The V gene lost 1 base and the J gene lost 3 bases, with 12 bases spanning the gap. This CDR3 spans 15 amino acids. Germline V lookup: CDR1 SGHAT, CDR2 FQNNGV. This specimen was PBMCs from the stem cell graft donor, taken from the stem cell graft. This rearrangement joins TRBV11-2 to TRBJ1-1; no reliable D call. The origin of this receptor is a human donor who donated a stem cell graft to a child with acute lymphoblastic leukemia. The CDR3 nucleotides are TGTGCCAGCAGCTTAGTTCGAGGTGGGGACACTGAAGCTTTCTTT. It is translated as CASSLVRGGDTEAFF.